This T cell receptor beta chain was profiled in a study of response to subunit inactivated influenza vaccine. Broader study findings: Seasonal influenza vaccination, on each occasion, was suggested by the authors to recruit few new T cells.

CDR1 is SQVTM and CDR2 is ANQGSEA in the germline V gene. CDR3 length: 15 residues. The ends lost 6 bases at V and 2 bases at J; junction bases unmatched: 11. In regard to this clonotype: Its antigen is unknown.

Via MiXCR, TCRdb re-called the RT-PCR reads, giving one row per CDR3 protein. This table holds fewer than 600,000 distinct CDR3 sequences, approximately 7.3% found once. The material was PBMCs from blood, obtained about 24 months after vaccination. The chain joins TRBV29-1 to TRBJ2-3, with TRBD2 identical over 7 bases. This sequence was found in a man between 50 and 69 years old who received an inactivated influenza vaccine. The CDR3 loop is CSVVPGTIPTDTQYF. Here the CDR3 DNA reads TGCAGCGTCGTTCCCGGGACTATCCCCACAGATACGCAGTATTTT.